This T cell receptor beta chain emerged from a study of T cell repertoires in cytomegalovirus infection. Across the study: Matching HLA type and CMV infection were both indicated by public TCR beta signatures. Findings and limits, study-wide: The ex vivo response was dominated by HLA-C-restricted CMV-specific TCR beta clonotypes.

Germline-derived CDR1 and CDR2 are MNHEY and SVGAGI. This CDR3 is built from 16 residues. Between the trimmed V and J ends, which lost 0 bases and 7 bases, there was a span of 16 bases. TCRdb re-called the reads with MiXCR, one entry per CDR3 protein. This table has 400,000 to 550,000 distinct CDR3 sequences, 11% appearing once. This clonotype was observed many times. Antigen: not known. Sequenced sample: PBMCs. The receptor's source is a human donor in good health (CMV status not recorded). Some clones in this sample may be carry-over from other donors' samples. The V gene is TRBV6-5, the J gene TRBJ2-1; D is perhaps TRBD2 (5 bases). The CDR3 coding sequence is TGTGCCAGCAGTTACTCATCCAGAGGCGGGTTGAATGAGCAGTTCTTC. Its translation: CASSYSSRGGLNEQFF.